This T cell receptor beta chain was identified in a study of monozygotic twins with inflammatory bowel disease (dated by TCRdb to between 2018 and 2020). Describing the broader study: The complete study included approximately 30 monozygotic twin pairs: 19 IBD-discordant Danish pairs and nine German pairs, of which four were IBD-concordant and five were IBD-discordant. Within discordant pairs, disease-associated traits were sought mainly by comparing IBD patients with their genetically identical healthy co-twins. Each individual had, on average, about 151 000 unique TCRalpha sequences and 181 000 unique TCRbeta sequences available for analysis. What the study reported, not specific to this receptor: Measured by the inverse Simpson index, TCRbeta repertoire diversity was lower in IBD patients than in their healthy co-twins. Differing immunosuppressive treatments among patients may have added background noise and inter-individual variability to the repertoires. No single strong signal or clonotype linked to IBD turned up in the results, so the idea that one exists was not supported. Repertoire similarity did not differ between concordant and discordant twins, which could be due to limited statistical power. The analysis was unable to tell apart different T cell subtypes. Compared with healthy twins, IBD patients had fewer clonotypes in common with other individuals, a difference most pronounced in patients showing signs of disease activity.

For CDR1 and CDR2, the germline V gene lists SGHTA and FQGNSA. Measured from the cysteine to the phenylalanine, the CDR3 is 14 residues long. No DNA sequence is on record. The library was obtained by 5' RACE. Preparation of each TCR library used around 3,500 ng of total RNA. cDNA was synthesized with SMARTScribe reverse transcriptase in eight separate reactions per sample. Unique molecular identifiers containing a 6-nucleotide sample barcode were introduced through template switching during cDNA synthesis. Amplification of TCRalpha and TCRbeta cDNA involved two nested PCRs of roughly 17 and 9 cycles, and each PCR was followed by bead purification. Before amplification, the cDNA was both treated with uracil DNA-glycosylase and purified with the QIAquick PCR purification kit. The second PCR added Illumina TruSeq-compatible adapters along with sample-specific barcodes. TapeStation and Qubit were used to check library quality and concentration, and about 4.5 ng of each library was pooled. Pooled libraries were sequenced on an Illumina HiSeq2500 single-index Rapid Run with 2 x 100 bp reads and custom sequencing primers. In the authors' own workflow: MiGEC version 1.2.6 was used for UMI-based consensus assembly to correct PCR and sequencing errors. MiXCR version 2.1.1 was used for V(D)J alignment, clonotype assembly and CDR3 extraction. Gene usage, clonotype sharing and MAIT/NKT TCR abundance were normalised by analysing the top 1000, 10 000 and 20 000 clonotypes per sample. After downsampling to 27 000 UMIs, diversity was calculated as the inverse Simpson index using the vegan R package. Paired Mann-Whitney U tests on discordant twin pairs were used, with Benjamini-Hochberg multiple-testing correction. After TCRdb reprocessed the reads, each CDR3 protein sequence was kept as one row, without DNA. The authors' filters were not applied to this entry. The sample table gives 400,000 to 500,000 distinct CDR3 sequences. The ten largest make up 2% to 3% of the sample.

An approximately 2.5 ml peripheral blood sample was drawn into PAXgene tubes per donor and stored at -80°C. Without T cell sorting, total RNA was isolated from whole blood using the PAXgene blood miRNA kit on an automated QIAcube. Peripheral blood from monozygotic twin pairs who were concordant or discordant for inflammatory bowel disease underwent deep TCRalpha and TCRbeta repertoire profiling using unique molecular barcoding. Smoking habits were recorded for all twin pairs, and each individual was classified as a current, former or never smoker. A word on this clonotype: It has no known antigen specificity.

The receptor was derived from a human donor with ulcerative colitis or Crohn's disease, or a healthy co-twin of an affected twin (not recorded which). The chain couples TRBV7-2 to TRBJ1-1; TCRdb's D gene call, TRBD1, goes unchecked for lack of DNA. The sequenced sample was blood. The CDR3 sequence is CASSLVPDDLEAFF.